This entry concerns a single TCR beta chain. This specimen belongs to a study of OX40 agonist ivuxolimab in advanced cancers. Repertoires were generated with immunoSEQ multiplex PCR, while TCRdb's copy carries only in-frame clones and drops some. The sample has 45,000 to 65,000 clones, around 82% seen once. V lost 2 bases and J lost 5; bases outside the gene matches: 5. CDR3 length: 14 residues. Germline CDR1 is SGHRS and CDR2 is YFSETQ. This TCR came from an adult with an advanced solid tumor such as melanoma, head and neck, liver or kidney cancer. The sequencing here drew on CD4+ or CD8+ T cells sorted from blood, taken in a trial of the OX40 agonist ivuxolimab. The rearrangement uses TRBV5-1 and TRBJ2-7, with 9 bases that match TRBD1. The CDR3 loop is CASSFRGQGDEQYF. CDR3 DNA sequence: TGCGCCAGCAGCTTCCGGGGACAGGGTGACGAGCAGTACTTC.